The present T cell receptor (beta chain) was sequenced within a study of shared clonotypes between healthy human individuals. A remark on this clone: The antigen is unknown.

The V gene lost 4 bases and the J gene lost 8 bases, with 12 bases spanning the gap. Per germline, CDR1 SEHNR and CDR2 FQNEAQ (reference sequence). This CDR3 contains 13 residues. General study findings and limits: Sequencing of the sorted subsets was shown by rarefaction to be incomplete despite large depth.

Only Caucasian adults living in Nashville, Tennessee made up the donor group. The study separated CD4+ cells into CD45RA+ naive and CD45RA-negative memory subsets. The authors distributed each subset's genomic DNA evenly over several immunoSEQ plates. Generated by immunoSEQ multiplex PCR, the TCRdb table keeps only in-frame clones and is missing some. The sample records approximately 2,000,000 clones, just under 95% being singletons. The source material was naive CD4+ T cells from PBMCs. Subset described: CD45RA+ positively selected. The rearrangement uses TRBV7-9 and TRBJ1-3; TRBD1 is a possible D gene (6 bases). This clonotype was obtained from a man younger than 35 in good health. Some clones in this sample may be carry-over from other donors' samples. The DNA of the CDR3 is TGTGCCAGCAGCTCATCTGGGGGCGACACCATATATTTT. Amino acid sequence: CASSSSGGDTIYF.